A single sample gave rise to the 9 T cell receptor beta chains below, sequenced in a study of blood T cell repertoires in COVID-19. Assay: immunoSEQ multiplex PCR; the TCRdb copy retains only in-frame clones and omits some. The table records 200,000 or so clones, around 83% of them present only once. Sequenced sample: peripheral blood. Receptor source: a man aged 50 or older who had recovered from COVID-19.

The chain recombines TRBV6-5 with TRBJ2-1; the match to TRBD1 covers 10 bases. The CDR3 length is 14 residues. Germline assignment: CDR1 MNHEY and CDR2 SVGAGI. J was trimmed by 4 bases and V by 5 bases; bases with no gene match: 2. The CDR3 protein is CASSPDRGYNEQFF. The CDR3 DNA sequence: TGTGCCAGCAGTCCGGACAGGGGGTACAATGAGCAGTTCTTC.

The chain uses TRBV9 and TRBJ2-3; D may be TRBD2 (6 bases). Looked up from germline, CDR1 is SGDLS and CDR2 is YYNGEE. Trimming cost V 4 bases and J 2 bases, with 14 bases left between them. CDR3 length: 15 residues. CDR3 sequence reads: CASSYRDWITDTQYF. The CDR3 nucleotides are TGTGCCAGCAGCTACCGGGACTGGATCACAGATACGCAGTATTTT.

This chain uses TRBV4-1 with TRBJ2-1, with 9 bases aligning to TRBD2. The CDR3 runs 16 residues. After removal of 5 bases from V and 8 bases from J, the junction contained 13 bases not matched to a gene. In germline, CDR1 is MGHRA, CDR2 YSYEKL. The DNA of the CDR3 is TGCGCCAGCAGCAGGGGCGAGCGGGAGGCCAGGGATGAGCAGTTCTTC. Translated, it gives CASSRGEREARDEQFF.

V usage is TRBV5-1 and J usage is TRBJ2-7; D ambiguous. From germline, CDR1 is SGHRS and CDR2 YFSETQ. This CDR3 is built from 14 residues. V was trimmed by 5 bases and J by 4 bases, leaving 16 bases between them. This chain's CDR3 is CASSSETTTYEQYF. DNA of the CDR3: TGCGCCAGCAGTTCAGAAACAACTACTTACGAGCAGTACTTC.

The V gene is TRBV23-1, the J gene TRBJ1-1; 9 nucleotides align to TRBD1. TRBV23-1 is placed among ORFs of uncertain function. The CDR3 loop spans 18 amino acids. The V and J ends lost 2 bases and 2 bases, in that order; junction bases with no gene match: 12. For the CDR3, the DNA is TGCGCCAGCAGTCAAGCCCAGGGACAGGGCGTTTTTAACACTGAAGCTTTCTTT. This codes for CASSQAQGQGVFNTEAFF.

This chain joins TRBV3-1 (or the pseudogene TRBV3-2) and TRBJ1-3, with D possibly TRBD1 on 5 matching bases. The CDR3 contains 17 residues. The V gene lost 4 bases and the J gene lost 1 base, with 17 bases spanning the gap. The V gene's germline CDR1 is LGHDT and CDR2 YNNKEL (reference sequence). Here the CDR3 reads CASSRSSLGDSGNTIYF. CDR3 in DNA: TGTGCCAGCAGCCGCAGCTCGTTAGGGGATTCTGGAAACACCATATATTTT.

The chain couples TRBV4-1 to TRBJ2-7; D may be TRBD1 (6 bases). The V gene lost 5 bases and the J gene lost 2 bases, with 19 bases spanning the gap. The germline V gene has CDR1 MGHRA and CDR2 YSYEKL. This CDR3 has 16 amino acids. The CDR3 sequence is CASSYYTGNPPYEQYF. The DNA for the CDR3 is TGCGCCAGCAGCTACTATACAGGGAACCCCCCCTACGAGCAGTACTTC.

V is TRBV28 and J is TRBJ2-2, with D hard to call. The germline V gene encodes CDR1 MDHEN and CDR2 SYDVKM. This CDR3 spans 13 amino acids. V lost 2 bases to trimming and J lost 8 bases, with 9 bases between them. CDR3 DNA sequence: TGTGCCAGCAGTTTAAACTGGCGGGGGGAGCTGTTTTTT. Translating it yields CASSLNWRGELFF.

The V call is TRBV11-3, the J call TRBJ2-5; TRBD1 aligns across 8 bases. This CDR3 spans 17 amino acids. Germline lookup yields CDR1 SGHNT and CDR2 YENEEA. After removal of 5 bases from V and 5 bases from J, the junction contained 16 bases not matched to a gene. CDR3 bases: TGTGCCAGCAGCGTTGGGACAGGCGGACGGGGTGAGGAGACCCAGTACTTC. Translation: CASSVGTGGRGEETQYF.